The T cell receptor (beta chain) described here comes from a study of shared clonotypes between healthy human individuals. Data came from immunoSEQ multiplex PCR; TCRdb stores just in-frame clones and leaves some out. The sample gives roughly 2.1 million clones, 93% of which show up once; about 1.5% is in the top ten. Terminally differentiated effector memory CD45RA+ cells were left out of the naive CD8 fraction, which was CD45RO-negative and positively selected for CCR7. The sequence derives from a man between 18 and 29 years old in good health. Some clones in this sample may be carry-over from other donors' samples. The sample was naive CD8+ T cells from PBMCs.

The CDR3 nucleotides are TGTGCCAGCAGCTTGGTTCTCACAGATACGCAGTATTTT. It encodes CASSLVLTDTQYF. The V call is TRBV5-4, the J call TRBJ2-3, with no clear D. V was shortened by 0 bases and J by 2 bases, with 4 bases between the two germline ends. CDR1 is SGHNT and CDR2 is YYREEE in the germline V gene (reference sequence). This CDR3 has 13 residues.